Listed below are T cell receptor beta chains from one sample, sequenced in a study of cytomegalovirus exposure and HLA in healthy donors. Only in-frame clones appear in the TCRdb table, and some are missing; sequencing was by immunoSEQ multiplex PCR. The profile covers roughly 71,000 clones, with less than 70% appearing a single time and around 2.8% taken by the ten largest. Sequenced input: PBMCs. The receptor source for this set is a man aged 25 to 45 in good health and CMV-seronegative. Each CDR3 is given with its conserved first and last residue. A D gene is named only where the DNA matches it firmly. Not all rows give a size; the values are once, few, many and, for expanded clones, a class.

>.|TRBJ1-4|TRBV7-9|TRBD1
CASRIQGVNEKLFF
TGTGCCAGCCGAATCCAGGGGGTAAATGAAAAACTGTTTTTT
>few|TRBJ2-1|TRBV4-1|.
CASSQDGGLMSSYNEQFF
TGCGCCAGCAGCCAAGATGGAGGACTCATGAGCTCCTACAATGAGCAGTTCTTC
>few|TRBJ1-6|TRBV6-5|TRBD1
CASSYGTGVYNSPLHF
TGTGCCAGCAGTTACGGGACAGGTGTATATAATTCACCCCTCCACTTT
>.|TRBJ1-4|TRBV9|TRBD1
CASSVGEGQPGEKLFF
TGTGCCAGCAGCGTCGGTGAGGGACAGCCGGGGGAAAAACTGTTTTTT
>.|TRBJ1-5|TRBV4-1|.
CASSQAQHNQPQHF
TGCGCCAGCAGCCAAGCACAGCACAATCAGCCCCAGCATTTT
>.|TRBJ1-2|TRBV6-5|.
CASSSQGFGYTF
TGTGCCAGCAGTTCACAGGGATTTGGCTACACCTTC
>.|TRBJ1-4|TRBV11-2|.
CASSSWEQGSEKLFF
TGTGCCAGCAGCTCTTGGGAACAGGGCTCCGAAAAACTGTTTTTT
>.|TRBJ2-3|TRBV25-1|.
CASSLTGGTDTQYF
TGTGCCAGCAGTTTAACGGGGGGCACAGATACGCAGTATTTT
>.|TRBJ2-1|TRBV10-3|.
CALPSGRANEQFF
TGTGCCCTACCCTCAGGCAGGGCCAATGAGCAGTTCTTC
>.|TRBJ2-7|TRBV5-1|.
CASSSLSGLAYEQYF
TGCGCCAGCAGCTCACTCTCGGGACTGGCCTACGAGCAGTACTTC
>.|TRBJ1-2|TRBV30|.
CAWSPVANYGYTF
TGTGCCTGGAGTCCTGTAGCTAACTATGGCTACACCTTC
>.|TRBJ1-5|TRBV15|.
CATSRDFNNQPQHF
TGTGCCACCAGCAGAGATTTCAACAATCAGCCCCAGCATTTT
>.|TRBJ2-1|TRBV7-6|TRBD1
CASSFGQGDEQFF
TGTGCCAGCAGCTTTGGACAGGGCGATGAGCAGTTCTTC
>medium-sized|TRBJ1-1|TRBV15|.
CATSIRLNTEAFF
TGTGCCACCAGCATTCGACTTAACACTGAAGCTTTCTTT
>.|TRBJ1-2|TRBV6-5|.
CASSYLGSYGYTF
TGTGCCAGCAGTTACTTAGGGAGCTATGGCTACACCTTC
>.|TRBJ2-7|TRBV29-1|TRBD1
CSVVGWTGGNEQYF
TGCAGCGTTGTAGGATGGACAGGGGGCAACGAGCAGTACTTC
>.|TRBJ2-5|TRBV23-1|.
CASSQPSSQETQYF
TGCGCCAGCAGTCAGCCGTCCAGCCAAGAGACCCAGTACTTC
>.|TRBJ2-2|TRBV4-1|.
CASSQANMGGGGELFF
TGCGCCAGCAGCCAGGCCAACATGGGAGGGGGCGGGGAGCTGTTTTTT
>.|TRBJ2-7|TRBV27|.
CASSLRGGYEQYF
TGTGCCAGCAGTTTACGAGGGGGCTACGAGCAGTACTTC
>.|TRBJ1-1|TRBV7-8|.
CASSLEVAEGTEAFF
TGTGCCAGCAGCTTAGAAGTTGCGGAGGGCACTGAAGCTTTCTTT
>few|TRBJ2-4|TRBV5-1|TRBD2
CASSATGTSLSPLAKNIQYF
TGCGCCAGCAGCGCAACCGGGACTAGCCTTTCCCCCTTAGCCAAAAACATTCAGTACTTC
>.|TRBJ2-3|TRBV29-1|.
CSGDSGTTDTQYF
TGCAGCGGGGACTCCGGCACCACAGATACGCAGTATTTT
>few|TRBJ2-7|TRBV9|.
CASSVDETRSYEQYF
TGTGCCAGCAGCGTAGACGAGACACGCTCCTACGAGCAGTACTTC
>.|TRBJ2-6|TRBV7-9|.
CASSSGSTGANVLTF
TGTGCCAGCAGCTCCGGGAGCACTGGGGCCAACGTCCTGACTTTC
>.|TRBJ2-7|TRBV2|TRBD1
CASSDFPPGGEQYF
TGTGCCAGCAGTGATTTCCCCCCAGGGGGAGAGCAGTACTTC
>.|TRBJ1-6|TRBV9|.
CASSAPPGDNSPLHF
TGTGCCAGCAGCGCACCCCCAGGGGACAATTCACCCCTCCACTTT
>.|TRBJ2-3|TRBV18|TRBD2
CASSPRTSGTDTQYF
TGTGCCAGCTCACCCCGGACTAGCGGCACAGATACGCAGTATTTT
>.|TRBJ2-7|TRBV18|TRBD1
CASSPGLTGRRYEQYF
TGTGCCAGCTCACCTGGGTTGACAGGGCGGCGCTACGAGCAGTACTTC
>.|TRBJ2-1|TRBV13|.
CASSLGFGVLYNEQFF
TGTGCCAGCAGCTTAGGATTCGGGGTCCTATACAATGAGCAGTTCTTC